This T cell receptor (beta chain) appears in the sequencing data of a study of breast tumors, draining lymph nodes, adjacent tissues. Germline V gives CDR1 SGHTA, CDR2 FQGNSA. The V gene end was trimmed by 5 bases and the J gene end by 5 bases; junction bases not matched to a gene: 8. There are 16 residues in the CDR3. TCRdb ran MiXCR on the multiplex PCR reads and lists one entry per CDR3 protein. The sample contains roughly 220,000 distinct CDR3 sequences, around 34% of which appear only once. This clonotype was observed many times. The antigen is undetermined. Samples came from axillary lymph nodes draining the breast cancer. Study-wide results and caveats: Luminal-like breast cancer showed significantly higher tumor–nontumor repertoire similarity than basal-like.

The clonotype was recovered from a female donor with breast cancer. Some clones in this sample may be carry-over from other donors' samples. V is TRBV7-2 and J is TRBJ2-3, with 12 nucleotides matching TRBD2. Sequenced sample: axillary lymph node tissue. CDR3 in amino acids: CASSRLAGGPLDTQYF. CDR3 sequence (DNA): TGTGCCAGCAGCCGTCTAGCGGGAGGGCCTTTAGATACGCAGTATTTT.